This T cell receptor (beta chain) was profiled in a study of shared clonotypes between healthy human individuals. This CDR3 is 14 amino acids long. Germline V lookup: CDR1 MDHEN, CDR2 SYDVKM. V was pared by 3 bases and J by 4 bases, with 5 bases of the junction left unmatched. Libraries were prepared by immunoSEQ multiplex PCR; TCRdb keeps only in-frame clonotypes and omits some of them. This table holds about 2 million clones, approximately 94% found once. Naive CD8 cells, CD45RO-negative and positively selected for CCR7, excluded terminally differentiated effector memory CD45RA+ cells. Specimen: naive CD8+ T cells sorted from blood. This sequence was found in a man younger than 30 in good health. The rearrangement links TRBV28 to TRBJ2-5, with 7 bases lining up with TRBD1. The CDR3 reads CASSFQTGRETQYF. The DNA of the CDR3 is TGTGCCAGCAGTTTTCAGACAGGGAGAGAGACCCAGTACTTC.